The 20 T cell receptor beta chains reported below all come from one sample, sequenced in a study of blood T cell repertoires in COVID-19. Generated by immunoSEQ multiplex PCR, the TCRdb table keeps only in-frame clones and is missing some. The sample consists of roughly 250,000 clones, around 87% of them appearing once. Sequencing was carried out using PBMCs or T cells enriched from blood (not recorded which). These receptors all stem from a woman aged 25 to 45 with acute COVID-19.

The CDR3, as DNA: TGTGCCAGCAGTTTAAGGCCTCAGCGGGGCTACACCTTC. Encoded protein: CASSLRPQRGYTF. The chain combines TRBV28 with TRBJ1-2; the D is unclear. Germline V gene sequence: CDR1 MDHEN, CDR2 SYDVKM. The ends were cut back, 2 bases at V and 8 bases at J, with 12 bases in the middle. There are 13 residues in the CDR3.

The chain's CDR3 is CASRTRGSGGASDTQYF. The CDR3 DNA reads as TGTGCCAGCAGGACCCGAGGTAGCGGGGGGGCCTCGGATACGCAGTATTTT. The V and J genes are TRBV2 and TRBJ2-3; 11 nucleotides line up with TRBD2. This CDR3 is 17 amino acids long. Trimming removed 6 bases from V and 6 bases from J; junction bases left unmatched: 14. The germline V gene encodes CDR1 SNHLY and CDR2 FYNNEI.

The rearrangement links TRBV5-1 to TRBJ1-5; TRBD1 matches at 8 bases. The CDR3 runs to 13 residues. CDR1 is SGHRS, CDR2 YFSETQ, per germline. V shed 7 bases and J 7 bases; nucleotides not matched to a gene: 7. CDR3 nucleotide sequence: TGCGCCAGCCCAGAGCAGGGGGCCCAGCCCCAGCATTTT. This gives the protein CASPEQGAQPQHF.

The chain uses TRBV27 and TRBJ1-5, with D hard to call. Germline V gene sequence: CDR1 MNHEY, CDR2 SMNVEV (reference sequence). V was shortened by 7 bases and J by 0 bases, with 13 bases between the two germline ends. The CDR3 is made up of 15 amino acids. The CDR3 protein is CASMNEMSSNQPQHF. The CDR3 nucleotides read TGTGCCAGCATGAATGAGATGTCTAGCAATCAGCCCCAGCATTTT.

V is TRBV7-9 and J is TRBJ2-3, with a possible D match to TRBD2 (6 bases). The CDR3 runs 11 residues. Germline V gene data show CDR1 as SEHNR and CDR2 as FQNEAQ (reference sequence). The DNA of the CDR3 is TGTGCAAGTGGGAGGACAGATACGCAGTATTTT. The encoded protein is CASGRTDTQYF.

The chain joins TRBV27 to TRBJ2-3, with 8 bases identical to TRBD2. The CDR3 has 16 amino acids. Germline V gives CDR1 MNHEY, CDR2 SMNVEV (reference sequence). V shed 5 bases, J shed 2 bases, and the junction held 9 bases outside the gene matches. For the CDR3, the DNA is TGTGCCAGCAGTCCCCCATTTAGCGGGGTCACAGATACGCAGTATTTT. It specifies CASSPPFSGVTDTQYF.

This rearrangement joins TRBV7-9 to TRBJ1-2; TRBD1 agrees at 7 bases. There are 13 residues in the CDR3. The germline V gene encodes CDR1 SEHNR and CDR2 FQNEAQ (reference sequence). Trimming at V came to 5 bases and at J to 5 bases, leaving 5 bases not matched to a gene. CDR3 in DNA: TGTGCCAGCAGCATGACAGGGTTTTATGGCTACACCTTC. It specifies CASSMTGFYGYTF.

CDR3 protein: CASSEGLAGFSYEQYF. The CDR3 DNA reads TGTGCCAGCAGCGAGGGACTAGCGGGGTTCTCCTACGAGCAGTACTTC. The gene calls are TRBV2 and TRBJ2-7; TRBD2 aligns across 13 bases. The germline V gene has CDR1 SNHLY and CDR2 FYNNEI. The CDR3 is 16 residues long. V lost 6 bases to trimming and J lost 0 bases; unmatched junction nucleotides: 5.

The CDR3 sequence is CASSQVSAYEQYF. The CDR3 DNA reads as TGTGCCAGCAGCCAAGTGTCAGCCTACGAGCAGTACTTC. The V call is TRBV3-1 (or the pseudogene TRBV3-2), the J call TRBJ2-7; no firm D call. V lost 1 base to trimming and J lost 2 bases, with 6 bases between them. CDR1 and CDR2 from the germline V gene are LGHDT and YNNKEL (reference sequence). This CDR3 contains 13 residues.

This chain joins TRBV30 and TRBJ2-7, with 9 bases matching TRBD1. Germline loops: CDR1 GTSNPN, CDR2 SVGIG (reference sequence). This CDR3 has 19 amino acids. V shed 2 bases, J shed 5 bases, and the junction held 22 bases outside the gene matches. The CDR3 reads CAWSPYHFSRDRDPHEQYF. CDR3 DNA sequence: TGTGCCTGGAGTCCGTACCACTTCTCCCGGGACAGGGATCCCCACGAGCAGTACTTC.

The V and J genes are TRBV6-2 or TRBV6-3 and TRBJ1-2, with TRBD1 matching 12 bases. CDR1 and CDR2 (germline): MNHEY, SVGEGT. The ends lost 7 bases at V and 7 bases at J; junction bases unmatched: 10. The CDR3 extends over 15 amino acids. For the CDR3, the DNA is TGTGCCAGCACCCCAGGGGGACAGGGGGCTCTTGGCTACACCTTC. This codes for CASTPGGQGALGYTF.

The chain is built from TRBV7-9 and TRBJ1-3; D is possibly TRBD1 (5 bases). The CDR3 length is 16 residues. Trimming pared 5 bases from V and 8 bases from J, leaving 22 bases between. The germline V gene has CDR1 SEHNR and CDR2 FQNEAQ (reference sequence). The CDR3 nucleotides read TGTGCCAGCAGCCCATTGGGCAGGGACTCTTGGGACACCATATATTTT. This translates into CASSPLGRDSWDTIYF. Drawing the rest from reference TRBV7-9 and TRBJ1-3, the complete variable domain is DTGVSQNPRHKITKRGQNVTFRCDPISEHNRLYWYRQTLGQGPEFLTYFQNEAQLEKSRLLSDRFSAERPKGSFSTLEIQRTEQGDSAMYLCASSPLGRDSWDTIYFGEGSWLTVV.

V and J are TRBV28 and TRBJ2-3; tentative D call: TRBD2 (6 bases). V lost 10 bases and J 0 bases, leaving 17 bases between the germline ends. CDR3 length equals 15 residues. Germline V CDR1 and CDR2: MDHEN, SYDVKM. The chain's CDR3 is CATKEGRYSTDTQYF. DNA for the CDR3: TGTGCCACTAAGGAGGGTCGATACAGCACAGATACGCAGTATTTT.

The chain uses TRBV18 and TRBJ2-2; 8 nucleotides align to TRBD2. Germline CDR1 KGHSH, CDR2 LQKENI. The junction had 9 bases not matched to a gene; V was cut back by 3 bases and J by 3 bases. The CDR3 length is 17 residues. CDR3 DNA: TGTGCCAGCTCACCCCGGGAGGGCCGTAGTGACACCGGGGAGCTGTTTTTT. Encoded protein: CASSPREGRSDTGELFF. Full variable domain (outside the CDR3, taken from reference TRBV18 and TRBJ2-2): NAGVMQNPRHLVRRRGQEARLRCSPMKGHSHVYWYRQLPEEGLKFMVYLQKENIIDESGMPKERFSAEFPKEGPSILRIQQVVRGDSAAYFCASSPREGRSDTGELFFGEGSRLTVL.

The gene calls are TRBV29-1 and TRBJ2-1, with 9 bases that match TRBD2. The CDR3 covers 15 residues. The ends lost 5 bases at V and 8 bases at J; junction bases unmatched: 13. In germline, CDR1 is SQVTM, CDR2 ANQGSEA. CDR3 sequence (DNA): TGCAGCGTTACTGACCTAGCGGGACCCACCCATGAGCAGTTCTTC. This translates into CSVTDLAGPTHEQFF.

V usage is TRBV18 and J usage is TRBJ2-7, with 11 bases that match TRBD2. The trim removed 2 bases at V and 1 base at J, leaving 10 bases unmatched. In germline, CDR1 is KGHSH, CDR2 LQKENI. The CDR3 spans 18 residues. Here the CDR3 reads CASSPIHTGTSGSYEQYF. The CDR3, as DNA: TGTGCCAGCTCACCAATACATACCGGGACTAGCGGATCCTACGAGCAGTACTTC.

The V gene is TRBV5-5, the J gene TRBJ1-1, with a weak D call TRBD1 (5 bases). With 5 bases removed from V and 7 bases from J, the gap between germline ends came to 15 bases. The CDR3 extends over 13 amino acids. Germline V gives CDR1 SGHKS, CDR2 YYEKEE (reference sequence). The CDR3 spells CASSSTDINEAFF. Written as DNA, the CDR3 is TGTGCCAGCAGTTCGACAGATATCAATGAAGCTTTCTTT.

CDR3 region: CASRPPGQGREQYF. In nucleotides, the CDR3 is TGTGCCAGCAGGCCCCCGGGACAGGGGCGGGAGCAGTACTTC. The genes are TRBV28 and TRBJ2-7, with 10 nucleotides matching TRBD1. In germline, CDR1 is MDHEN, CDR2 SYDVKM. Trimming removed 6 bases from V and 7 bases from J; junction bases left unmatched: 9. This CDR3 comprises 14 residues. The full variable domain, its missing parts supplied by reference TRBV28 and TRBJ2-7, is DVKVTQSSRYLVKRTGEKVFLECVQDMDHENMFWYRQDPGLGLRLIYFSYDVKMKEKGDIPEGYSVSREKKERFSLILESASTNQTSMYLCASRPPGQGREQYFGPGTRLTVT.

The chain joins TRBV6-5 to TRBJ1-4; no definite D call. The CDR3 has 14 residues. The V gene lost 2 bases and the J gene lost 5 bases, with 9 bases spanning the gap. Germline CDR1 and CDR2: MNHEY and SVGAGI. CDR3 DNA sequence: TGTGCCAGCAGTTACGGGCAGATAAATGAAAAACTGTTTTTT. Translating it yields CASSYGQINEKLFF.

J is TRBJ2-1 and V is TRBV7-6; possibly TRBD2 for D (6 bases). Trimming removed 1 base at V and 8 bases at J, with 15 bases between. Germline CDR1 and CDR2: SGHVS and FNYEAQ. The CDR3 length is 15 residues. The CDR3 here is CASSLVSTSPDEQFF. CDR3 in DNA: TGTGCCAGCAGCTTAGTTAGTACTAGCCCCGATGAGCAGTTCTTC.